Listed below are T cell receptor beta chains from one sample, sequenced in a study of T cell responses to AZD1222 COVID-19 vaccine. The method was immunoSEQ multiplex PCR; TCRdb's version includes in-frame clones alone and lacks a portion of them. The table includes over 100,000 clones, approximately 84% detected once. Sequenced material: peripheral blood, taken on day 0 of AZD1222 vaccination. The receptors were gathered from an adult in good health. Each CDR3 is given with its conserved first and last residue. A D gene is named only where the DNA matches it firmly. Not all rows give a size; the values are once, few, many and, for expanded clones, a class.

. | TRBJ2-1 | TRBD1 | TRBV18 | CASSMTGDPYNEQFF | TGTGCCAGCTCAATGACAGGGGACCCTTACAATGAGCAGTTCTTC
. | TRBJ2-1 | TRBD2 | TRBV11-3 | CASSLQTSGSSYNEQFF | TGTGCCAGCAGCTTGCAGACTAGCGGAAGCTCCTACAATGAGCAGTTCTTC
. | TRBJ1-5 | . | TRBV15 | CATSRSVNQPQHF | TGTGCCACCTCTCGCAGCGTGAATCAGCCCCAGCATTTT
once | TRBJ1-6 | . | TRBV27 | CASTRGGTNSPLHF | TGTGCCAGCACCCGGGGGGGGACCAATTCACCCCTCCACTTT
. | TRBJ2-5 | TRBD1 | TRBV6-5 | CASSPEPRGKTQYF | TGTGCCAGCAGTCCCGAACCCAGGGGGAAGACCCAGTACTTC
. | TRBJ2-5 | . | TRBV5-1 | CASSSDRGLGTQYF | TGCGCCAGCAGCTCTGACCGGGGGTTGGGGACCCAGTACTTC
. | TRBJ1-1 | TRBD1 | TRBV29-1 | CSVGGTVLNTEAFF | TGCAGCGTGGGAGGGACAGTCCTGAACACTGAAGCTTTCTTT
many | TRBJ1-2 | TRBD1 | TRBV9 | CASSPDRGRSGYTF | TGTGCCAGCAGCCCGGACAGGGGTCGGTCAGGCTACACCTTC
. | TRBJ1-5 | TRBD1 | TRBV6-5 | CASSWTGDGDQPQHF | TGTGCCAGCAGCTGGACAGGGGATGGGGATCAGCCCCAGCATTTT
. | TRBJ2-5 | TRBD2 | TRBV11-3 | CASSATSGRLETQYF | TGTGCCAGCAGCGCAACTAGCGGGAGGTTGGAGACCCAGTACTTC
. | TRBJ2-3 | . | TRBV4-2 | CASSQDGVATTDTQYF | TGTGCCAGCAGCCAAGATGGGGTGGCTACCACAGATACGCAGTATTTT
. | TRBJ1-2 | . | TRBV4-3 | CASSQGLPGTNYGYTF | TGCGCCAGCAGCCAAGGACTTCCGGGAACTAACTATGGCTACACCTTC
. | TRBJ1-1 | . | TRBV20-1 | CSGERNTEAFF | TGCAGTGGTGAGAGAAACACTGAAGCTTTCTTT
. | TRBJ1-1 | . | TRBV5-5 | CASSQVYGGRDAFF | TGTGCCAGCAGCCAAGTTTATGGGGGGCGAGACGCTTTCTTT
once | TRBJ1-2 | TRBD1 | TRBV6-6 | CASGTTGVYGYTF | TGTGCCAGCGGGACTACAGGGGTCTATGGCTACACCTTC
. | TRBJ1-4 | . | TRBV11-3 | CASSLTSVPSEKLFF | TGTGCCAGCAGCTTAACGTCTGTTCCCAGCGAAAAACTGTTTTTT
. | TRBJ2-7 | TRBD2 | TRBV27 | CASSYGIKRENYEQYF | TGTGCCAGCAGTTATGGGATTAAGCGGGAGAACTACGAGCAGTACTTC
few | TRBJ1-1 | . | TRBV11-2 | CASSLWGTRNTEAFF | TGTGCCAGCAGCTTATGGGGGACAAGGAACACTGAAGCTTTCTTT
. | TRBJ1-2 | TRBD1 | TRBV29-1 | CSVVLTLTGANYGYTF | TGCAGCGTCGTCCTTACACTGACAGGGGCGAACTATGGCTACACCTTC
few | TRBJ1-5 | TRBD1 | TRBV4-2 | CASSQETGGSSQPQHF | TGTGCCAGCAGCCAGGAGACAGGGGGCTCGTCCCAGCCCCAGCATTTT
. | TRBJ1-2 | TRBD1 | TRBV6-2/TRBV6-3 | CASSSPGQPIVYGYTF | TGTGCCAGCAGTTCGCCGGGACAGCCTATCGTCTATGGCTACACCTTC
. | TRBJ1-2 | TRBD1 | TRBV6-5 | CASSSLGTGDYGYTF | TGTGCCAGCAGTTCCCTCGGGACAGGCGACTATGGCTACACCTTC
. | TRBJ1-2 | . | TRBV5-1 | CASSLDGNYGYTF | TGCGCCAGCAGCTTGGATGGGAACTATGGCTACACCTTC
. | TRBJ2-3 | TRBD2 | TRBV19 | CASSITSGFSDTQYF | TGTGCCAGTAGTATAACTAGCGGGTTTTCAGATACGCAGTATTTT
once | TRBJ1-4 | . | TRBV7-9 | CASSLEGNTNEKLFF | TGTGCCAGCAGCTTAGAGGGTAACACTAATGAAAAACTGTTTTTT
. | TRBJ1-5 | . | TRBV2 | CASSEGRYSNQPQHF | TGTGCCAGCAGTGAAGGACGGTATAGCAATCAGCCCCAGCATTTT
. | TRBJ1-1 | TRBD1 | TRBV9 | CASSVETIDRGDTEAFF | TGTGCCAGCAGCGTAGAGACGATAGACAGGGGAGACACTGAAGCTTTCTTT
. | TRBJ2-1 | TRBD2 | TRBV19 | CASTQGTSGGNEQFF | TGTGCCAGTACCCAGGGGACTAGCGGGGGCAATGAGCAGTTCTTC